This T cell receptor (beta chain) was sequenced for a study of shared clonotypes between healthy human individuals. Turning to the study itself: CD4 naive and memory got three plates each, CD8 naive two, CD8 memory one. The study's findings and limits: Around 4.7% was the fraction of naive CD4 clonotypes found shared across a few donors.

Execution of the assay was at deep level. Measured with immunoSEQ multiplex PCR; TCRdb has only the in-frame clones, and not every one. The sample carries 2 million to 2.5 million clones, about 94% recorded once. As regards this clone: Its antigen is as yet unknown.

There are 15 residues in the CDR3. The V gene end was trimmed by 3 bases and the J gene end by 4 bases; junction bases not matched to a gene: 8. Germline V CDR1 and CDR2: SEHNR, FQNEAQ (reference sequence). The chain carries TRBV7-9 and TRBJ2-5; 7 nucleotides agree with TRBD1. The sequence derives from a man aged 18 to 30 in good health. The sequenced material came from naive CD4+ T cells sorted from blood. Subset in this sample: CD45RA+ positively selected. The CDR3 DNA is TGTGCCAGCAGCTTTGGGGACAGAACCCCAGAGACCCAGTACTTC. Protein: CASSFGDRTPETQYF.